The 32 T cell receptor beta chains reported below all come from one sample, sequenced in a study of blood T cell repertoires in COVID-19 (dated by TCRdb to 2020 to 2022). The library was obtained by the immunoSEQ multiplex PCR assay. The table was pulled from immuneACCESS by TCRdb, which kept in-frame rearrangements only. Such tables lose some clones; where checked, under half of the loss comes from unresolved V genes, and the rest has no known cause. Present in this sample are approximately 15,000 clones, 88% of which were seen just once. 10% to 15% of the sample lies in the top ten. Sequencing was performed on peripheral blood. These receptors all come from a human donor in a cohort sampled during active COVID-19.

The rearrangement joins TRBV10-3 to TRBJ2-1; 8 bases match TRBD2. The CDR3 is 15 amino acids. Germline V CDR1 and CDR2: ENHRY, SYGVKD. V was clipped by 6 bases and J by 9 bases; unmatched bases: 13. The CDR3 region has the DNA TGTGCCATCAGGGCTGACGGGGGGGCCCGGGGTGAGCAGTTCTTC. Translated, it gives CAIRADGGARGEQFF.

The chain recombines TRBV5-1 with TRBJ1-1; a possible D gene is TRBD1 (5 bases). Germline CDR1 SGHRS, CDR2 YFSETQ. The V end was cut by 4 bases, the J end by 1 base, with 11 bases between. The CDR3 is made up of 14 amino acids. CDR3 sequence: CASSLLTGNTEAFF. In DNA form, the CDR3 reads TGCGCCAGCAGCCTACTTACAGGGAACACTGAAGCTTTCTTT.

The gene calls are TRBV6-4 and TRBJ2-7, with D tentatively TRBD1 (5 bases). Germline-derived CDR1 and CDR2 are MRHNA and SNTAGT. The CDR3 consists of 15 residues. V was shortened by 2 bases and J by 2 bases, with 13 bases between the two germline ends. CDR3 protein: CASSDAAGWAYEQYF. As DNA, the CDR3 is TGTGCCAGCAGTGACGCGGCAGGGTGGGCCTACGAGCAGTACTTC.

The V and J genes are TRBV20-1 and TRBJ1-5; weak D call: TRBD1 (6 bases). Per germline, CDR1 DFQATT and CDR2 SNEGSKA (reference sequence). The CDR3 contains 15 residues. V was shortened by 3 bases and J by 9 bases, with 21 bases between the two germline ends. The CDR3 sequence is CSASLVGGGGRPQHF. The DNA of the CDR3 is TGCAGTGCTAGTCTCGTTGGCGGGGGGGGGCGGCCCCAGCATTTT.

This clone was counted once. This sample includes further DNA sequences coding for the same CDR3. V gene TRBV19 combines with J gene TRBJ1-5; 11 positions match TRBD1. This CDR3 contains 14 residues. CDR1 and CDR2 (germline): LNHDA, SQIVND (reference sequence). With V trimmed by 6 bases and J by 4 bases, 2 bases remained unmatched. CDR3 DNA sequence: TGTGCCAGTAGCGGGACAGGGGGGAATCAGCCCCAGCATTTT. It encodes CASSGTGGNQPQHF.

This clone has only a few counts. V is TRBV19 and J is TRBJ2-1, with D possibly TRBD1 on 6 matching bases. Germline CDR1 LNHDA, CDR2 SQIVND (reference sequence). The CDR3 is 15 amino acids. V shed 6 bases and J shed 10 bases, with 22 bases lying between them. As DNA, the CDR3 is TGTGCCAGTAGCCCAACAAGGGACACGGTGGGAGAGCAGTTCTTC. This encodes CASSPTRDTVGEQFF.

This clone was observed once. V and J are TRBV28 and TRBJ2-7; no clear D. The CDR3 has 14 residues. The germline V gene encodes CDR1 MDHEN and CDR2 SYDVKM. Trimming removed 2 bases at V and 0 bases at J, with 8 bases between. CDR3 loop: CASSLPGGSYEQYF. The CDR3 DNA is TGTGCCAGCAGTTTACCCGGTGGCTCCTACGAGCAGTACTTC.

V usage is TRBV18 and J usage is TRBJ2-5; tentative D call: TRBD2 (6 bases). CDR3 length: 14 amino acids. Germline CDR1 is KGHSH and CDR2 is LQKENI. The ends were cut back, 3 bases at V and 4 bases at J, with 12 bases in the middle. The CDR3 DNA reads as TGTGCCAGCTCACCGAATATGGAGGGAGAGACCCAGTACTTC. Residues: CASSPNMEGETQYF.

This clone has just one count. V and J are TRBV5-1 and TRBJ1-2; maybe TRBD1 (5 bases). Trimming removed 4 bases at V and 6 bases at J, with 16 bases between. The CDR3 is 14 amino acids. CDR1 and CDR2 from the germline V gene are SGHRS and YFSETQ. CDR3 DNA sequence: TGCGCCAGCAGCGCCGGGCCGTGGGGGGATGGCTACACCTTC. It specifies CASSAGPWGDGYTF.

This chain links TRBV18 with TRBJ1-1; 9 nucleotides match TRBD1. The CDR3 has 15 amino acids. Germline assignment: CDR1 KGHSH and CDR2 LQKENI. V gave up 3 bases and J gave up 11 bases; unmatched junction bases: 13. CDR3 bases: TGTGCCAGCTCACCCCCGACAGGGGGGTCAGAGGAGGCTTTCTTT. As protein: CASSPPTGGSEEAFF. The complete variable domain, with remaining parts taken from reference TRBV18 and TRBJ1-1, reads NAGVMQNPRHLVRRRGQEARLRCSPMKGHSHVYWYRQLPEEGLKFMVYLQKENIIDESGMPKERFSAEFPKEGPSILRIQQVVRGDSAAYFCASSPPTGGSEEAFFGQGTRLTVV.

CDR3 nucleotides: TGTGCCAGCAGCTTGGTTTCTCCCGGGACTAGGGACTACGAGCAGTACTTC. Protein: CASSLVSPGTRDYEQYF. The chain combines TRBV5-6 with TRBJ2-7; 8 positions match TRBD2. Germline V gene sequence: CDR1 SGHDT, CDR2 YYEEEE. After removal of 0 bases from V and 3 bases from J, the junction contained 11 bases not matched to a gene. The CDR3 extends over 17 amino acids.

CDR3 DNA: TGTGCCAGCAGGAAACGACAGGGTCAGGACTATGGCTACACCTTC. Translated, it gives CASRKRQGQDYGYTF. The chain has TRBV6-5 and TRBJ1-2, with 7 bases fitting TRBD1. Unmatched junction bases numbered 10, after V lost 6 bases and J lost 3 bases. The CDR3 runs 15 residues. Germline values: CDR1 MNHEY, CDR2 SVGAGI.

This clone was seen only once. The J gene is TRBJ2-2, the V gene TRBV29-1; maybe TRBD1 (6 bases). The length of the CDR3 is 16 residues. Germline values: CDR1 SQVTM, CDR2 ANQGSEA. Trimming removed 6 bases from V and 2 bases from J, with 19 bases in between. The chain's CDR3 is CSVSGQNHRNTGELFF. CDR3 bases: TGCAGCGTCTCCGGACAGAACCATAGAAACACCGGGGAGCTGTTTTTT.

The chain employs TRBV15 and TRBJ1-1, with 9 nucleotides matching TRBD1. Trimming took 1 base from V and 1 from J; bases not matched to a gene: 13. Germline CDR1 is LNHNV and CDR2 is YYDKDF (reference sequence). This CDR3 comprises 19 residues. CDR3: CATSRGRTGQGITNTEAFF. The CDR3 nucleotides read TGTGCCACCAGCAGAGGGAGGACGGGACAGGGAATCACGAACACTGAAGCTTTCTTT.

The chain couples TRBV5-1 to TRBJ2-1, with TRBD2 as a possible D gene (7 bases). The germline CDR1 and CDR2 sequences are SGHRS and YFSETQ. Deletions cut 0 bases from V and 6 bases from J, with 13 bases between. This CDR3 is 15 amino acids long. CDR3 residues: CASSLEAGASNEQFF. In nucleotides, the CDR3 is TGCGCCAGCAGCTTGGAGGCGGGGGCCTCCAATGAGCAGTTCTTC.

The V call is TRBV27, the J call TRBJ1-1; D perhaps matches TRBD1 (6 bases). The CDR3 covers 14 residues. Per germline, CDR1 MNHEY and CDR2 SMNVEV (reference sequence). V shed 5 bases and J shed 5 bases, with 15 bases lying between them. The DNA of the CDR3 is TGTGCCAGCAGTCTCCACAGGGTTGGGACTGAAGCTTTCTTT. Translating it yields CASSLHRVGTEAFF.

The chain links TRBV29-1 to TRBJ2-5; 7 bases match TRBD2. There are 13 residues in the CDR3. Germline V gene sequence: CDR1 SQVTM, CDR2 ANQGSEA. V lost 3 bases and J lost 5; bases outside the gene matches: 6. Here the CDR3 DNA reads TGCAGCGTTGATGCGGGGGTCAGGGAGACCCAGTACTTC. The encoded protein is CSVDAGVRETQYF.

The CDR3 spells CASSVDGRMASGNTIYF. The DNA for the CDR3 is TGTGCCAGCAGCGTAGACGGCAGGATGGCGTCTGGAAACACCATATATTTT. This chain joins TRBV9 and TRBJ1-3; D is undetermined. The CDR3 is 17 residues long. CDR1 and CDR2 from the germline V gene are SGDLS and YYNGEE. Trimming took 0 bases from V and 1 from J, leaving 14 bases between them.

The chain joins TRBV21-1 to TRBJ2-5; the table's D call TRBD1 went unverified against the DNA. TRBV21-1 is designated a pseudogene. The CDR3 has 16 amino acids. DNA of the CDR3: TGTGCCAGCATCGACCTTTCCGACAGGGGACAAGAGACCCAGTACTTC. Its translation: CASIDLSDRGQETQYF.

J is TRBJ2-7 and V is TRBV5-4; TRBD1 matches 9 bases. Trimming took 3 bases from V and 1 from J; bases not matched to a gene: 2. The germline CDR1 and CDR2 sequences are SGHNT and YYREEE (reference sequence). The CDR3 has 14 residues. CDR3 sequence (DNA): TGTGCCAGCAGCTACAGGGGGCTATCCTACGAGCAGTACTTC. This encodes CASSYRGLSYEQYF.

The chain's CDR3 is CASSLGGIGELFF. The CDR3 coding sequence is TGTGCCAGCAGCTTAGGGGGCATCGGGGAGCTGTTTTTT. The chain has TRBV7-6 and TRBJ2-2, with D perhaps matching TRBD1 (5 bases). The CDR3 totals 13 residues. Germline CDR1 and CDR2: SGHVS and FNYEAQ. V lost 1 base and J lost 7, with 7 bases in between.

The CDR3 region is CASSLSHRKNYGYTF. The CDR3 DNA is TGTGCCAGCAGCCTTTCCCACAGGAAGAACTATGGCTACACCTTC. The chain recombines TRBV2 with TRBJ1-2; D is perhaps TRBD1 (5 bases). CDR3 length: 15 amino acids. The germline CDR1 and CDR2 sequences are SNHLY and FYNNEI. V was pared by 6 bases and J by 2 bases, with 16 bases between.

The chain employs TRBV7-2 and TRBJ2-7, with TRBD2 as a possible D gene (6 bases). Germline CDR1 reads SGHTA; CDR2 reads FQGNSA. V lost 5 bases and J 4 bases, leaving 12 bases between the germline ends. The CDR3 loop spans 13 amino acids. CDR3 sequence (DNA): TGTGCCAGCAGCCACACTAGCTCTTACGAGCAGTACTTC. This codes for CASSHTSSYEQYF. The full variable domain, its missing parts supplied by reference TRBV7-2 and TRBJ2-7, is GAGVSQSPSNKVTEKGKDVELRCDPISGHTALYWYRQSLGQGLEFLIYFQGNSAPDKSGLPSDRFSAERTGGSVSTLTIQRTQQEDSAVYLCASSHTSSYEQYFGPGTRLTVT.

V gene TRBV6-5 combines with J gene TRBJ1-2; the D gene is possibly TRBD1 (6 bases). This CDR3 is built from 13 residues. Trimming stripped 6 bases from V and 6 bases from J, with 14 bases between. CDR1 and CDR2 from the germline V gene are MNHEY and SVGAGI. The CDR3, as DNA: TGTGCCAGCAGCGTGACGGGACAACATGGCTACACCTTC. It encodes CASSVTGQHGYTF.

This clone was detected only once. The chain uses TRBV7-6 and TRBJ1-2; 7 bases match TRBD1. The ends lost 5 bases at V and 2 bases at J; junction bases unmatched: 8. The CDR3 covers 15 residues. CDR1 SGHVS and CDR2 FNYEAQ come from the germline V gene. CDR3 sequence: CASSPTTGLNYGYTF. Here the CDR3 DNA reads TGTGCCAGCAGCCCCACGACAGGGTTGAACTATGGCTACACCTTC. The full variable domain, rest sourced from reference TRBV7-6 and TRBJ1-2, is GAGVSQSPRYKVTKRGQDVALRCDPISGHVSLYWYRQALGQGPEFLTYFNYEAQQDKSGLPNDRFSAERPEGSISTLTIQRTEQRDSAMYRCASSPTTGLNYGYTFGSGTRLTVV.

The chain couples TRBV5-1 to TRBJ2-5; TRBD2 aligns across 13 bases. This CDR3 is 16 amino acids long. Germline lookup yields CDR1 SGHRS and CDR2 YFSETQ. With 4 bases clipped from V and 4 bases from J, the junction kept 7 bases outside the gene matches. The DNA of the CDR3 is TGCGCCAGCAGCCCGGGGACTAGCGGGGAGGGAGAGACCCAGTACTTC. Translating it yields CASSPGTSGEGETQYF.

The chain joins TRBV2 to TRBJ2-7; 8 bases map to TRBD1. Germline V gene sequence: CDR1 SNHLY, CDR2 FYNNEI. The trim removed 0 bases at V and 0 bases at J, leaving 4 bases unmatched. This CDR3 comprises 16 residues. DNA for the CDR3: TGTGCCAGCAGTGAAGCAGGGACAGGAAGCTCCTACGAGCAGTACTTC. Translation gives CASSEAGTGSSYEQYF. Together with reference TRBV2 and TRBJ2-7, the CDR3 gives the full variable domain: EPEVTQTPSHQVTQMGQEVILRCVPISNHLYFYWYRQILGQKVEFLVSFYNNEISEKSEIFDDQFSVERPDGSNFTLKIRSTKLEDSAMYFCASSEAGTGSSYEQYFGPGTRLTVT.

The genes are TRBV5-6 and TRBJ1-2; TRBD1 might be the D (5 bases). Germline V lookup: CDR1 SGHDT, CDR2 YYEEEE. Trimming took 4 bases from V and 2 from J, leaving 12 bases between them. CDR3 length: 14 amino acids. The CDR3, as DNA: TGTGCCAGCAGCCCGGGGGACGGAAACTATGGCTACACCTTC. Translated, it gives CASSPGDGNYGYTF. Full variable domain (remainder filled in from reference TRBV5-6 and TRBJ1-2): DAGVTQSPTHLIKTRGQQVTLRCSPKSGHDTVSWYQQALGQGPQFIFQYYEEEERQRGNFPDRFSGHQFPNYSSELNVNALLLGDSALYLCASSPGDGNYGYTFGSGTRLTVV.

The chain links TRBV7-8 to TRBJ2-7; 7 bases are a match to TRBD1. Germline lookup yields CDR1 SGHVS and CDR2 FQNEAQ. CDR3 length equals 13 residues. The J segment lost 3 bases and the V segment lost 5 bases, leaving 4 bases of the junction unmatched. The CDR3 spells CASSLSGGYEQYF. The CDR3 DNA reads as TGTGCCAGCAGCCTCTCAGGGGGCTACGAGCAGTACTTC.

The chain links TRBV7-9 to TRBJ1-2; D call uncertain. Per germline, CDR1 SEHNR and CDR2 FQNEAQ (reference sequence). The CDR3 loop spans 14 amino acids. V was trimmed by 2 bases and J by 5 bases, leaving 12 bases between them. The CDR3 DNA follows: TGTGCCAGCAGCTTACGGGGTTCGCAGTATGGCTACACCTTC. Encoded protein: CASSLRGSQYGYTF.

A single count supports this clone. V is TRBV19 and J is TRBJ2-7; maybe TRBD1 (6 bases). The V gene lost 5 bases and the J gene lost 2 bases, with 13 bases spanning the gap. The CDR3 has 14 amino acids. In germline, CDR1 is LNHDA, CDR2 SQIVND (reference sequence). This CDR3 is CASSPSTGTYEQYF. In DNA, the CDR3 is TGTGCCAGTAGTCCATCGACAGGTACCTACGAGCAGTACTTC.

The CDR3 bases are TGTGCCAGCAGCCCGGGGACAGGGAATGAGCAGTTCTTC. Residues: CASSPGTGNEQFF. This sequence joins TRBV5-5 and TRBJ2-1; 9 bases align to TRBD1. This CDR3 has 13 amino acids. Unmatched junction bases numbered 3, after V lost 4 bases and J lost 7 bases. Germline V gene sequence: CDR1 SGHKS, CDR2 YYEKEE (reference sequence).